This TCR beta chain was sequenced in a study of OX40 agonist ivuxolimab in advanced cancers. At the level of the study: Patients enrolled in dose escalation were diagnosed with hepatocellular carcinoma, melanoma, renal cell or head and neck cancer. The study's findings and limits: Some nonresponders additionally presented with little normalized T-cell clonal expansion.

Trimming removed 6 bases from V and 4 bases from J; junction bases left unmatched: 9. CDR3 length: 16 residues. Germline CDR1 SGHTA, CDR2 FQGTGA. Of note for this clone: Its target is not known.

Libraries were prepared by immunoSEQ multiplex PCR; TCRdb keeps only in-frame clonotypes and omits some of them. The data contain about 83,000 clones, under 95% of them singletons. Sampling of blood occurred at baseline, cycle 4 day 1, and cycle 7 day 1. This receptor was obtained from an adult with an advanced solid tumor such as melanoma, head and neck, liver or kidney cancer. Sample: CD4+ or CD8+ T cells sorted from blood, taken in a trial of the OX40 agonist ivuxolimab. The chain combines TRBV7-3 with TRBJ2-1; 10 bases match TRBD2. The CDR3 DNA is TGTGCCAGCAGGTTGGGAAGGACTAGCGGTTACAATGAGCAGTTCTTC. It translates to CASRLGRTSGYNEQFF.